This record looks at one T cell receptor beta chain sequence and its context. The table came from immunoSEQ multiplex PCR; TCRdb's copy has only in-frame clones and leaves some out. The data hold around 140,000 clones, with just over 90% observed a single time. These data are taken from a study of T cell responses to AZD1222 COVID-19 vaccine. Study overall: Second doses that came at about 4 or about 12 weeks were put together.

CDR3 length: 13 residues. Germline values: CDR1 ENHRY, CDR2 SYGVKD. J gave up 3 bases and V 10 bases, and 9 bases lay outside the gene matches. The clonotype originates from an adult in good health. The V call is TRBV10-3, the J call TRBJ2-7, with TRBD1 matching 7 bases. Specimen: peripheral blood, collected on day 0 of AZD1222 vaccination. DNA for the CDR3: TGTGCCACTAGGCTTCGACAGGGCTACGAGCAGTACTTC. Translation gives CATRLRQGYEQYF.